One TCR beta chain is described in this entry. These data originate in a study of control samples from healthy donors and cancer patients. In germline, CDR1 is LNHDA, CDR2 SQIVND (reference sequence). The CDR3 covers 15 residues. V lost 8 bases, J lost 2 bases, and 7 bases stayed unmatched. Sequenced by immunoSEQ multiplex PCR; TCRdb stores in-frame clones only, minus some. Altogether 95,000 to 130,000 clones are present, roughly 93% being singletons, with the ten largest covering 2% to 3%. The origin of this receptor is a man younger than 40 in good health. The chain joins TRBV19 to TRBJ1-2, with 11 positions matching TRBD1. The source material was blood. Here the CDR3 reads CASSDRDRGNYGYTF. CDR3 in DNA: TGTGCCAGTTCGGACCGGGACAGGGGGAACTATGGCTACACCTTC.